This TCR beta chain was identified in a study of Graves' ophthalmopathy and Graves' hyperthyroidism. Per germline, CDR1 SGHVS and CDR2 FNYEAQ. After removal of 3 bases from V and 2 bases from J, the junction contained 6 bases not matched to a gene. The CDR3 extends over 16 amino acids. This clonotype has only a few counts. The study amplified TCR beta CDR3 regions using RNA transcripts. First-round RT-PCR relied on HTBI primers, and a second-round multiplex PCR came next. TCRdb re-called the multiplex PCR reads with MiXCR, one entry per CDR3 protein. Among 650,000 to 900,000 distinct CDR3 sequences listed, 40% were seen once.

Sample: peripheral blood. This clonotype originated in an adult man with Graves' ophthalmopathy. The chain recombines TRBV7-6 with TRBJ2-2, with 7 bases lining up with TRBD2. DNA for the CDR3: TGTGCCAGCAGCTTTTATGGCGGGGGAAACACCGGGGAGCTGTTTTTT. Amino acids: CASSFYGGGNTGELFF.